A single sample is the source of the 28 T cell receptor beta chains below, sequenced in a study of T cells in Graves' hyperthyroidism and ophthalmopathy (dated by TCRdb to between 2018 and 2021). Library method: multiplex PCR. Instrument on record: Illumina HiSeq 2000. The TCR beta CDR3 regions were amplified from the RNA transcripts. The TCR CDR3 was subjected to a first round of RT-PCR using the HTBI primer set and the Qiagen OneStep RT-PCR kit. TCRdb reworked the public reads: Q25 trimming with fastp, MiXCR clone assembly, productive beta chains retained. Here each entry gathers all rows of one CDR3 protein and keeps the most common genes and DNA. The sample data list roughly 750,000 distinct CDR3 sequences, and roughly 17% of these were observed just once. Under 8.5% of the sample lies in the top ten. The sample consisted of blood. All receptors come from a man aged 18 to 29 with Graves' hyperthyroidism.

This clonotype was picked up many times. The CDR3 region is CSARDRGGTEAFF. Here the CDR3 DNA reads TGCAGTGCCCGGGACAGGGGAGGCACTGAAGCTTTCTTT. This chain connects TRBV20-1 to TRBJ1-1; 10 bases line up with TRBD1. Germline V gene sequence: CDR1 DFQATT, CDR2 SNEGSKA (reference sequence). The CDR3 contains 13 residues. V lost 6 bases and J lost 4; bases outside the gene matches: 5.

Many counts were recorded for this clonotype. The chain recombines TRBV20-1 with TRBJ1-1; tentatively, D is TRBD1 (6 bases). This CDR3 is 16 amino acids long. CDR1 is DFQATT, CDR2 SNEGSKA, per germline (reference sequence). V lost 0 bases, J lost 7 bases, and 21 bases lay in between. For the CDR3, the DNA is TGCAGTGCTAGAGATCGTAAACAGGGTGGGGGCAATGAAGCTTTCTTT. Translation: CSARDRKQGGGNEAFF.

This clonotype was counted many times. The chain carries TRBV18 and TRBJ2-1; TRBD2 might be the D (6 bases). In germline, CDR1 is KGHSH, CDR2 LQKENI. V dropped 2 bases and J dropped 3 bases, with 8 bases sitting between them. This CDR3 comprises 14 residues. As DNA, the CDR3 is TGTGCCAGCTCACCATGGGGGGTCTACAATGAGCAGTTCTTC. Encoded protein: CASSPWGVYNEQFF. The full variable domain, completed using reference TRBV18 and TRBJ2-1, is NAGVMQNPRHLVRRRGQEARLRCSPMKGHSHVYWYRQLPEEGLKFMVYLQKENIIDESGMPKERFSAEFPKEGPSILRIQQVVRGDSAAYFCASSPWGVYNEQFFGPGTRLTVL.

This clonotype was observed at least ten times. The genes are TRBV18 and TRBJ2-2; D is unclear. Germline loops: CDR1 KGHSH, CDR2 LQKENI. The CDR3 extends over 14 amino acids. V shed 2 bases and J shed 6 bases, with 10 bases lying between them. CDR3 in amino acids: CASSPALGAGELFF. CDR3 sequence (DNA): TGTGCCAGCTCACCAGCTTTGGGCGCCGGGGAGCTGTTTTTT.

This clonotype has just a few counts. Germline is not matched at one junction end, which may reflect a read error. V and J are TRBV28 and TRBJ2-7, with TRBD1 matching 9 bases. The CDR3 is made up of 15 amino acids. CDR1 and CDR2 (germline): MDHEN, SYDVKM. CDR3 DNA sequence: TGTGCCGGCAGTTCTGGGACAGGGAGAAGCTACGAGCAGTACTTC. Residues: CAGSSGTGRSYEQYF. Together with reference TRBV28 and TRBJ2-7, the CDR3 gives the full variable domain: DVKVTQSSRYLVKRTGEKVFLECVQDMDHENMFWYRQDPGLGLRLIYFSYDVKMKEKGDIPEGYSVSREKKERFSLILESASTNQTSMYLCAGSSGTGRSYEQYFGPGTRLTVT.

The CDR3 reads CASSSGLAGGSNGELFF. CDR3 bases: TGTGCCAGCAGCTCAGGCCTAGCGGGAGGTAGCAACGGGGAGCTGTTTTTT. This sequence joins TRBV7-2 and TRBJ2-2; 11 bases agree with TRBD2. Germline V gene sequence: CDR1 SGHTA, CDR2 FQGNSA. This CDR3 region has 17 residues. Germline trimming cut 4 bases from V and 7 bases from J; bases unmatched to any gene: 11.

In its sample, this clonotype was seen a few times. The V call is TRBV6-6, the J call TRBJ2-5; D is possibly TRBD2 (6 bases). The CDR3 extends over 15 amino acids. The ends were cut back, 0 bases at V and 7 bases at J, with 15 bases in the middle. In germline, CDR1 is MNHNY, CDR2 SVGAGI (reference sequence). CDR3 in amino acids: CASSYSYGPGGTQYF. The CDR3, as DNA: TGTGCCAGCAGTTACTCCTACGGTCCCGGGGGGACCCAGTACTTC.

There are a few counts of this clonotype. The chain is built from TRBV20-1 and TRBJ1-2; no reliable D call. CDR3 length: 14 amino acids. V was cut by 5 bases and J by 0 bases, with 13 bases left in between. Germline loops: CDR1 DFQATT, CDR2 SNEGSKA (reference sequence). CDR3 region: CSAAAWQPNYGYTF. The CDR3 DNA reads as TGCAGTGCTGCAGCCTGGCAGCCTAACTATGGCTACACCTTC.

This clonotype was detected only a few times. V is TRBV28 and J is TRBJ2-7, with D perhaps TRBD2 (8 bases). In germline, CDR1 is MDHEN, CDR2 SYDVKM. This CDR3 is built from 16 residues. V shed 4 bases and J shed 2 bases, with 18 bases lying between them. CDR3 loop: CASSSAGTRGPYEQYF. CDR3 nucleotide sequence: TGTGCCAGCAGTTCCGCGGGGACTAGGGGGCCCTACGAGCAGTACTTC.

The gene calls are TRBV7-2 and TRBJ1-2; D is ambiguous. The CDR3 has 14 residues. From germline, CDR1 is SGHTA and CDR2 FQGNSA. V dropped 2 bases and J dropped 4 bases, with 11 bases sitting between them. In DNA form, the CDR3 reads TGTGCCAGCAGCTTAACGGGAAGTGGCTATGGCTACACCTTC. Protein product: CASSLTGSGYGYTF.

The sample holds many counts of this clonotype. The chain carries TRBV7-3 and TRBJ2-1; TRBD1 matches 11 bases. The CDR3 totals 15 residues. The V gene's germline CDR1 is SGHTA and CDR2 FQGTGA. V trimming: 3 bases; J trimming: 4 bases; junction bases outside the gene matches: 2. The CDR3 DNA follows: TGTGCCAGCAGCTTTGGACAGGGGGCGTACAATGAGCAGTTCTTC. Its protein product is CASSFGQGAYNEQFF.

In its sample, this clonotype was seen many times. The chain couples TRBV28 to TRBJ2-1, with D possibly matching TRBD1 (5 bases). The CDR3 consists of 13 residues. Germline V gene data show CDR1 as MDHEN and CDR2 as SYDVKM. Trimming took off 1 base at V and 11 bases at J, with 12 bases between the two ends. CDR3 loop: CASSLSGKLQQFF. The CDR3 DNA reads TGTGCCAGCAGTTTATCAGGGAAATTGCAGCAGTTCTTC.

This clonotype occurred many times. This chain links TRBV18 with TRBJ2-1, with unresolved D. This CDR3 contains 14 residues. CDR1 and CDR2 (germline): KGHSH, LQKENI. The V end lost 3 bases, the J end lost 7 bases, and 13 bases lay between the germline ends. The CDR3 region is CASSPSLERNEQFF. DNA of the CDR3: TGTGCCAGCTCACCTTCTCTTGAGAGAAATGAGCAGTTCTTC.

This clonotype has a handful of counts. The V call is TRBV20-1, the J call TRBJ1-1, with 9 bases fitting TRBD1. CDR3 length equals 14 residues. Germline assignment: CDR1 DFQATT and CDR2 SNEGSKA (reference sequence). V lost 3 bases, J lost 1 base, and 3 bases stayed unmatched. CDR3 nucleotide sequence: TGCAGTGCTAGGTTGGGACAGGGGAACACTGAAGCTTTCTTT. Protein sequence: CSARLGQGNTEAFF.

The V call is TRBV19, the J call TRBJ2-7; D might be TRBD2 (5 bases). The V gene lost 4 bases and the J gene lost 5 bases, with 15 bases spanning the gap. Germline CDR1 LNHDA, CDR2 SQIVND (reference sequence). The length of the CDR3 is 14 residues. The CDR3 bases are TGTGCCAGTAGTAGGGCGAGCGGATTAAACGAGCAGTACTTC. Protein sequence: CASSRASGLNEQYF.

This clonotype was seen many times. This rearrangement joins TRBV20-1 to TRBJ2-7; 10 positions agree with TRBD1. This CDR3 comprises 13 residues. The V gene's germline CDR1 is DFQATT and CDR2 SNEGSKA (reference sequence). V shed 7 bases, J shed 5 bases, and the junction held 8 bases outside the gene matches. The CDR3 sequence: CSGLTGGRDEQYF. In nucleotides, the CDR3 is TGCAGTGGTCTGACAGGGGGCAGGGACGAGCAGTACTTC.

There are many counts of this clonotype. The chain has TRBV20-1 and TRBJ2-3, with D perhaps given as TRBD1 or TRBD2 (6 bases each). Per germline, CDR1 DFQATT and CDR2 SNEGSKA (reference sequence). The CDR3 has 17 amino acids. V lost 3 bases, J lost 3 bases, and 22 bases lay in between. In DNA, the CDR3 is TGCAGTGCTAGGCCTAGGGAGGAATCGGGGGCGACAGATACGCAGTATTTT. Protein: CSARPREESGATDTQYF.

Of note for this clonotype: This may come from a read error, since a much larger clone is one base off. J is TRBJ1-1 and V is TRBV7-6, with D perhaps matching TRBD1 (5 bases). Germline CDR1 reads SGHVS; CDR2 reads FNYEAQ. The CDR3 loop spans 13 amino acids. CDR3 loop: CVSSLGRAAEAFF. CDR3 nucleotide sequence: TGTGTCAGCAGCTTAGGCAGGGCTGCTGAAGCTTTCTTT.

As concerns this clonotype: A much larger clone differs by one base, so this may be a read error. The rearrangement links TRBV2 to TRBJ1-2; D possibly corresponds to TRBD1 (5 bases). Germline CDR1 is SNHLY and CDR2 is FYNNEI. Trimming removed 6 bases from V and 2 bases from J, with 13 bases in between. This CDR3 spans 14 amino acids. This chain's CDR3 is CASRYGASNYGYTF. The CDR3 nucleotides read TGTGCCAGCAGGTACGGGGCTTCCAACTATGGCTACACCTTC.

This clonotype has at least ten counts. The chain joins TRBV24-1 to TRBJ2-3, with no clear D. The V and J ends lost 4 bases and 3 bases respectively, with 13 bases between them. Germline CDR1 KGHDR, CDR2 SFDVKD. The CDR3 spans 15 residues. The CDR3 DNA sequence: TGTGCCACCAGTGAAGGACGGGTTTGGACAGATACGCAGTATTTT. The encoded protein is CATSEGRVWTDTQYF.

The chain employs TRBV11-2 and TRBJ2-7, with TRBD1 identical over 9 bases. Germline values: CDR1 SGHAT, CDR2 FQNNGV. The CDR3 loop spans 19 amino acids. Trimming cost V 5 bases and J 0 bases; bases outside gene matches: 17. The CDR3 coding sequence is TGTGCCAGCAGCATACGAATCCCTAAGACAGGGGGAAGCTCCTACGAGCAGTACTTC. It translates to CASSIRIPKTGGSSYEQYF.

This clonotype was counted only a few times. The chain carries TRBV3-1 and TRBJ2-7, with TRBD2 as a possible D gene (6 bases). CDR1 is LGHDT, CDR2 YNNKEL, per germline (reference sequence). The CDR3 sequence is 13 residues long. Trimming took off 4 bases at V and 5 bases at J, with 12 bases between the two ends. This chain's CDR3 is CASSRLTSNEQYF. The CDR3 DNA reads as TGTGCCAGCAGCCGCTTGACTAGTAACGAGCAGTACTTC.

A few counts support this clonotype. The chain employs TRBV10-3 and TRBJ2-7; 7 nucleotides line up with TRBD1. This CDR3 has 15 amino acids. Germline loops: CDR1 ENHRY, CDR2 SYGVKD. Unmatched junction bases numbered 8, after V lost 6 bases and J lost 0 bases. The CDR3 reads CAISRDSYSSYEQYF. CDR3 in DNA: TGTGCCATCAGCCGGGACAGTTACAGCTCCTACGAGCAGTACTTC.

This clonotype was seen only a few times. The gene calls are TRBV29-1 and TRBJ2-1; 7 nucleotides agree with TRBD2. Germline values: CDR1 SQVTM, CDR2 ANQGSEA. V shed 4 bases and J 9 bases; nucleotides not matched to a gene: 6. The CDR3 is 12 residues long. CDR3 region: CSVVEGGGEQFF. CDR3 nucleotide sequence: TGCAGCGTTGTCGAGGGCGGGGGTGAGCAGTTCTTC.

There are many counts of this clonotype. The chain recombines TRBV27 with TRBJ1-1, with D unresolved. The CDR3 length is 13 residues. Germline V gene lookup returns CDR1 MNHEY and CDR2 SMNVEV (reference sequence). Trimming stripped 6 bases from V and 4 bases from J, with 12 bases between. The CDR3 DNA reads TGTGCCAGCAGGGCTACTTGGACCACTGAAGCTTTCTTT. Its protein is CASRATWTTEAFF.

This clonotype was seen many times. The chain links TRBV13 to TRBJ1-1, with D tentatively TRBD1 (6 bases). The CDR3 spans 12 residues. Germline values: CDR1 PRHDT, CDR2 FYEKMQ (reference sequence). V was trimmed by 7 bases and J by 5 bases, leaving 11 bases between them. This CDR3 reads CASTLRGTEAFF. The CDR3 DNA reads TGTGCCAGCACCCTGAGGGGGACTGAAGCTTTCTTT.

This clonotype was detected many times. The J gene is TRBJ2-1, the V gene TRBV12-3 or TRBV12-4, with 9 bases matching TRBD1. The CDR3 has 15 amino acids. After removal of 4 bases from V and 6 bases from J, the junction contained 7 bases not matched to a gene. The CDR3 bases are TGTGCCAGCAGTTCGCGACAGGGGGTGGTCAATGAGCAGTTCTTC. It translates to CASSSRQGVVNEQFF.

This clonotype showed up just a few times. The rearrangement links TRBV24-1 to TRBJ2-6; the match to TRBD2 covers 7 bases. The V segment lost 3 bases and the J segment 4 bases; nucleotides outside the gene matches: 5. Germline V gene lookup returns CDR1 KGHDR and CDR2 SFDVKD. This CDR3 is 16 amino acids long. The chain's CDR3 is CATSDPPGGGANVLTF. In DNA, the CDR3 is TGTGCCACCAGTGATCCCCCCGGGGGGGGGGCCAACGTCCTGACTTTC.